Listed here is a single T cell receptor beta chain. This entry is derived from a study of blood T cell repertoires in COVID-19. Study overall: Acute and convalescent COVID-19 specimens originated in the United States, Italy and Spain. In each case, the material was cDNA or gDNA derived from T cells, B-cell-depleted T cells, or PBMCs.

In the authors' workflow: Reference gene primer amplification gave estimated nucleated cell counts. Sequencing was performed with immunoSEQ multiplex PCR; in TCRdb, only in-frame clones are kept and a portion is missing. The DNA was the basis for D and trimming; V, J and clone size are from that table. This sample yields some 40,000 clones, of which around 85% are seen a single time; roughly a fifth belongs to the top ten. This CDR3 has 14 residues. With 6 bases removed from V and 4 bases from J, the gap between germline ends came to 13 bases. Germline V lookup: CDR1 SGHTA, CDR2 FQGNSA. Sequencing was done on a sample of peripheral blood. This receptor was identified in a man between 65 and 80 years old with acute or convalescent COVID-19. V gene TRBV7-2 combines with J gene TRBJ1-3; no clear D gene. DNA of the CDR3: TGTGCCAGCAGTCTAACGGGGAGCGGAAACACCATATATTTT. Its protein is CASSLTGSGNTIYF.